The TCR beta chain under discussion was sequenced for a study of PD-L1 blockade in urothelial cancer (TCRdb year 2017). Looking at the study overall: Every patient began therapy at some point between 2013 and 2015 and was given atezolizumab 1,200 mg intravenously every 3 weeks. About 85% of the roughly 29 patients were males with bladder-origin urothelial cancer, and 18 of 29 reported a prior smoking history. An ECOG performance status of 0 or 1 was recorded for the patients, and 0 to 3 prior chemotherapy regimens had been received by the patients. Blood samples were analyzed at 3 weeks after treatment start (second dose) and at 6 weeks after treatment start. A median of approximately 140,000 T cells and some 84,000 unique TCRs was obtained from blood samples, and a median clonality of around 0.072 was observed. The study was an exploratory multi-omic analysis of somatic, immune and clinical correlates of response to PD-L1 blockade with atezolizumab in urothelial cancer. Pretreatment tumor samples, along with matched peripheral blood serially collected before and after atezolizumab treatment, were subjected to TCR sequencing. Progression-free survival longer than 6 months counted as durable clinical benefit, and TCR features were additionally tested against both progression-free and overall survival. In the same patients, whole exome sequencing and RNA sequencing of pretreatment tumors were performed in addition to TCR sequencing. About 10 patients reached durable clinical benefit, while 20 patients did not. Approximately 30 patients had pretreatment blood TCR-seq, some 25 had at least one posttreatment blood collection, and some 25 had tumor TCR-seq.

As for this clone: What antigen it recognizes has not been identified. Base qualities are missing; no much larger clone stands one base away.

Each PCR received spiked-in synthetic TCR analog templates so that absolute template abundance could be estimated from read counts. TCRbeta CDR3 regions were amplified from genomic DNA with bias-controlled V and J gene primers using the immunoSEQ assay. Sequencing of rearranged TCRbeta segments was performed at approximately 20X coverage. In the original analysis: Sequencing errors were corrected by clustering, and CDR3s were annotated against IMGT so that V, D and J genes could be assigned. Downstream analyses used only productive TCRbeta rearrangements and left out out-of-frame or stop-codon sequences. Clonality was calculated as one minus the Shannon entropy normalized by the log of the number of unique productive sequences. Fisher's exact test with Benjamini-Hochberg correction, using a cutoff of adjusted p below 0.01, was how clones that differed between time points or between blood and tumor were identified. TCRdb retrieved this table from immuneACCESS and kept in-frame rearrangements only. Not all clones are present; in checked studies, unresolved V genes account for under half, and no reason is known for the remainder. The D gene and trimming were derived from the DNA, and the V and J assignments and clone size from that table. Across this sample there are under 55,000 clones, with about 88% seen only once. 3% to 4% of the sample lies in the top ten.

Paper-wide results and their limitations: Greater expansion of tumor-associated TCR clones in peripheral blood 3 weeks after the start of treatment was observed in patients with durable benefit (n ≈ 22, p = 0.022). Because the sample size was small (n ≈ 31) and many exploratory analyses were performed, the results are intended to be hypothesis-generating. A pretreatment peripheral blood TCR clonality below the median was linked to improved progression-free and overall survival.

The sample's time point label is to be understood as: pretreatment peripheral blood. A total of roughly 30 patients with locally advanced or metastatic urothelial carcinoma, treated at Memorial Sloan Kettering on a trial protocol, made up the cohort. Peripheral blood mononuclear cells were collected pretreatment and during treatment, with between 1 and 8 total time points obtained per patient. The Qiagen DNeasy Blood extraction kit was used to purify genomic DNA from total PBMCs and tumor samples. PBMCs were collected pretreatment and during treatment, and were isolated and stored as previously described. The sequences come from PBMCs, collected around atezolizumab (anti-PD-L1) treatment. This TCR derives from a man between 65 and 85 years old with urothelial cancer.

The CDR3 amino acid sequence is: CAISELVTGNTIYF. The DNA sequence reads TGTGCCATCAGTGAGTTAGTTACTGGAAACACCATATATTTT. Rearrangement joined TRBV10-3 to TRBJ1-3; the D gene is unclear. The CDR3 contains 14 residues, cysteine and phenylalanine counted. The DNA shown is the 42-base CDR3, in frame from base 1. V lost 1 base and J lost 2 bases; the stretch between them is 6 bases long. CDR1 is given as ENHRY and CDR2 as SYGVKD, both from the germline V gene.